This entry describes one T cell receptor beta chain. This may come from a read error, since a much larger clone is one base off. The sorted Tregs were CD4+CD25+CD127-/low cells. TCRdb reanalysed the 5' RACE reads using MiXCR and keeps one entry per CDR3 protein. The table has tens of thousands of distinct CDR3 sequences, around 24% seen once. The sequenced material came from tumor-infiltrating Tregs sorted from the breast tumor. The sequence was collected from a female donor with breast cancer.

CDR3 in amino acids: CSATPGGGNSLLHF. For the CDR3, the DNA is TGCAGTGCTACTCCAGGAGGGGGAAATTCACTCCTCCACTTT. The chain employs TRBV20-1 and TRBJ1-6; D is perhaps TRBD1 (6 bases). The germline V gene encodes CDR1 DFQATT and CDR2 SNEGSKA (reference sequence). The CDR3 is 14 residues long.